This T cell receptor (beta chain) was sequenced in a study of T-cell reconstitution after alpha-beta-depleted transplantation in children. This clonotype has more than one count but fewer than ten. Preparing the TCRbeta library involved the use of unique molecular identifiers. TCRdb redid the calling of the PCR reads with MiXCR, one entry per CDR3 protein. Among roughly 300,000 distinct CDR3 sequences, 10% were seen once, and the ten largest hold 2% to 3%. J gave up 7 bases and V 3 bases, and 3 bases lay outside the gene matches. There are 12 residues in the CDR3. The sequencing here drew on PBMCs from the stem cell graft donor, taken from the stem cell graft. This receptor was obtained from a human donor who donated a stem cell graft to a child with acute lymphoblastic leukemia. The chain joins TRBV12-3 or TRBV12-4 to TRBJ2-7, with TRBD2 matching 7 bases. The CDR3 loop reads CASSFEAGEQYF. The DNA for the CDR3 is TGTGCCAGCAGTTTCGAAGCGGGAGAGCAGTACTTC.